The clone carrying this TCR beta chain was found once. These data originate in a study of shared clonotypes between healthy human individuals. The investigators split CD4+ cells into a CD45RA+ naive subset and a CD45RA-negative memory subset. The CDR3 sequence is 13 residues long. Germline V gene sequence: CDR1 SEHNR, CDR2 FQNEAQ (reference sequence). J gave up 12 bases and V 2 bases, and 9 bases lay outside the gene matches. The protocol was immunoSEQ multiplex PCR, while the TCRdb copy is restricted to in-frame clones and leaves out a portion. The sample has under 2.5 million clones, around 90% seen once.

The clonotype was recovered from a man between 18 and 35 years old in good health. Some clones in this sample may be carry-over from other donors' samples. The sequenced sample consisted of naive CD4+ T cells from PBMCs. Subset meaning: CD45RA+ positively selected. The chain uses TRBV7-9 and TRBJ1-1; 7 nucleotides match TRBD1. The CDR3 loop is CASSLSRTGPSFF. In DNA, the CDR3 is TGTGCCAGCAGCTTAAGTCGGACAGGACCCTCTTTCTTT.